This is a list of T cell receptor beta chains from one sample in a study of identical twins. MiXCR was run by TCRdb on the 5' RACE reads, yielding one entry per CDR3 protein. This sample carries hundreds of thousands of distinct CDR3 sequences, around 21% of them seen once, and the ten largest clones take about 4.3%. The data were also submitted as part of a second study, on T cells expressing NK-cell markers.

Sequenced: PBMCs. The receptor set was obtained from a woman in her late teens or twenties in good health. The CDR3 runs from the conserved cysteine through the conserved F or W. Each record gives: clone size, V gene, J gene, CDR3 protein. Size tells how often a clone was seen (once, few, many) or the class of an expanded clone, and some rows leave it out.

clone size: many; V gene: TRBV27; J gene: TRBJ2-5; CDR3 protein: CASSEDTPDYETQYF
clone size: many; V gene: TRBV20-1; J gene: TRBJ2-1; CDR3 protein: CSASGQLDNEQFF
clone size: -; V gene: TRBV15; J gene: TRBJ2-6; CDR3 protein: CATSYVLSSGANVLTF
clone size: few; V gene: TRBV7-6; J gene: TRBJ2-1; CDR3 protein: CASSERNRPPYNEQFF
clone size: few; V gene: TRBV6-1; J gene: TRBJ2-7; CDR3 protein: CASSQDPYYEQYF
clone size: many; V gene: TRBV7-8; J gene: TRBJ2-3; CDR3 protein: CASSRDRDTQYF
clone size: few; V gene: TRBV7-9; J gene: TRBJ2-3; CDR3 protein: CASSHGTSGRDTQYF
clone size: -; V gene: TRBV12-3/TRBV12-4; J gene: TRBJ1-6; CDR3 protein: CASSRQGLLHSPLHF
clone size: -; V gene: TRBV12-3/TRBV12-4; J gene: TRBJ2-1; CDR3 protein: CASSFQTKNHEQFF
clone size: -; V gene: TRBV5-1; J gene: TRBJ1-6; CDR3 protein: CASNGQDYNSPLHF
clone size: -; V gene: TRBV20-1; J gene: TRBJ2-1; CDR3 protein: CSARWRELNEQFF
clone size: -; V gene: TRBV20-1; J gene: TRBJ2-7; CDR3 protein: CSAQGLATYEQYF
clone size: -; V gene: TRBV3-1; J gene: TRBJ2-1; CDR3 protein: CASSQGSTSNEQFF
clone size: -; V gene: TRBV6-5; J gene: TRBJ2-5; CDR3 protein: CASSFSPSSGKETQYF
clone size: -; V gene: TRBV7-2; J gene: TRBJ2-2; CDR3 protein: CASSLGTGRITGELFF
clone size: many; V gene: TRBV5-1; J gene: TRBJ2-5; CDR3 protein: CASSGGDRGGTQYF
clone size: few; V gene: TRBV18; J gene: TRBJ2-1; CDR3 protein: CASSPPESYNEQFF
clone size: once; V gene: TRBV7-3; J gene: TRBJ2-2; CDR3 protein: CASSTHPNTGELFF
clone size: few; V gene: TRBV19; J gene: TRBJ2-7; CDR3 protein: CASSEDRVHEQYF
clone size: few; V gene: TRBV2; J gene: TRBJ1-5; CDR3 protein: CASSVEQGRQPQHF
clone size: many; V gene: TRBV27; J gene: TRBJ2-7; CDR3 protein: CASSFSESSYEQYF
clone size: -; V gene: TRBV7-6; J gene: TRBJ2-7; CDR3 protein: CASKSEGEQYF
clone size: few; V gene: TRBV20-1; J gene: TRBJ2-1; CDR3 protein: CSARTSGAYNEQFF
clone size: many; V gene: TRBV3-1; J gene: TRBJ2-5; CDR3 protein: CASSQAETQYF
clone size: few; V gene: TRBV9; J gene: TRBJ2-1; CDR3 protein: CASSVQPSQNEQFF
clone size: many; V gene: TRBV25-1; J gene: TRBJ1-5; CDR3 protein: CASSEQQGEDQPQHF
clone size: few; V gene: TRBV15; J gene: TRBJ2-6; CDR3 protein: CATSRDLLSSGANVLTF
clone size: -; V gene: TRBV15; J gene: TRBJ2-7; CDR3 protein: CATESSRPYEQYF
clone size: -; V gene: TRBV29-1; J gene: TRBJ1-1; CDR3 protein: CSARDPGGKAFF
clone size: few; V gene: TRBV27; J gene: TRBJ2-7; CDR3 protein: CASSLLAGNYEQYF
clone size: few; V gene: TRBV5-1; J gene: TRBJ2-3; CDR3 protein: CASSLDPTVGTTVDTQYF
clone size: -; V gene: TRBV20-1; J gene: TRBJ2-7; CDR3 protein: CSARLSGRSYEQYF
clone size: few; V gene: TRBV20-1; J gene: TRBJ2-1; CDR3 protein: CSALLARRGNEQFF
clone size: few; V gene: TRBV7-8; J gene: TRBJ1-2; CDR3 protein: CASSVDRTYGYTF
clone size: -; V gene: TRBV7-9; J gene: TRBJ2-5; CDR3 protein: CASSPGVWDQETQYF
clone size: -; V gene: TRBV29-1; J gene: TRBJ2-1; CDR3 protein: CSVVRGTTTNEQFF
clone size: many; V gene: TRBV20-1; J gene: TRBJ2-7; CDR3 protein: CSARDAQRGAYEQYF
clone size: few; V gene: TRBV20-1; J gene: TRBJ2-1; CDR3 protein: CSAIVAQEQFF
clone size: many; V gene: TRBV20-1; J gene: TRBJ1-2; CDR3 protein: CSAPVTESHGYTF
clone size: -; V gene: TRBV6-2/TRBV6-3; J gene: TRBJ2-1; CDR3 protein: CASSRPPGPFYNEQFF
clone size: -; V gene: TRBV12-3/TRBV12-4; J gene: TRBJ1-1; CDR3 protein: CASSSGLAKNTEAFF
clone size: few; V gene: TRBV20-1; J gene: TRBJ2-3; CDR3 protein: CSAGQDTQYF
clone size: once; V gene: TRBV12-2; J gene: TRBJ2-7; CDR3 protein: CASRSSFYRLKPSYEQYF
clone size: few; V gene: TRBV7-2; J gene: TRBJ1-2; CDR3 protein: CASSVGPIINYGYTF
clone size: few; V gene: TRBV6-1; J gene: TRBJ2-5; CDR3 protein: CASSLDWYQETQYF